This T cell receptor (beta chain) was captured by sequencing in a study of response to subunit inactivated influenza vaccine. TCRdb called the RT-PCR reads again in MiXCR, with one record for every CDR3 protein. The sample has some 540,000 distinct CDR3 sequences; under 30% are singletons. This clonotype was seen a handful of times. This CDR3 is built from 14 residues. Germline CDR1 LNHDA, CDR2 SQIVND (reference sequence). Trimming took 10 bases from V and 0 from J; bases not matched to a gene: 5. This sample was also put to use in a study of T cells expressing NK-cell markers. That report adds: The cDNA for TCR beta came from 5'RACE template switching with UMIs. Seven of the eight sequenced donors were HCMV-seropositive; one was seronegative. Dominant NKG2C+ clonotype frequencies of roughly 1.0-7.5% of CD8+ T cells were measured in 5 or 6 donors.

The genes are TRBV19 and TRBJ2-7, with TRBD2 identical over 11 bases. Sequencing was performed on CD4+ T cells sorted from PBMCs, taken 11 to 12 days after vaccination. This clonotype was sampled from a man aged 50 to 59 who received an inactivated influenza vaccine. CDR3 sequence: CATKTSGDSYEQYF. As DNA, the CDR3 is TGTGCCACCAAGACTAGCGGGGACTCCTACGAGCAGTACTTC.